Below are 4 T cell receptor beta chains sequenced from a single sample in a study of T cell repertoires in cytomegalovirus infection. These receptors' antigens are unknown. MiXCR, run by TCRdb on the reads, gives a single entry per CDR3 protein. The sample consists of about a million distinct CDR3 sequences, approximately 31% of them appearing once. The sequences come from cultured CD8+ T cells from PBMCs, collected from culture after CMV antigen stimulation. Every receptor here comes from a human donor in good health (CMV status not recorded). Some clones in this sample may be carry-over from other donors' samples.

This chain connects TRBV6-5 to TRBJ2-4, with D unclear. V gave up 0 bases and J gave up 8 bases, with 11 bases separating them. Per the germline V gene, CDR1 is MNHEY and CDR2 is SVGAGI. This CDR3 is built from 14 residues. Here the CDR3 DNA reads TGTGCCAGCAGTTACTCGGGCTATCGGGACATTCAGTACTTC. Translation: CASSYSGYRDIQYF.

This clonotype was seen a single time. The chain links TRBV29-1 to TRBJ1-1, with D perhaps matching TRBD1 (6 bases). Germline CDR1 and CDR2: SQVTM and ANQGSEA. The CDR3 totals 13 residues. Between the trimmed V and J ends, which lost 4 bases and 1 base, there was a span of 10 bases. The DNA of the CDR3 is TGCAGCGTTGGGGGACACCCGAACACTGAAGCTTTCTTT. This translates into CSVGGHPNTEAFF.

This clonotype showed up just a few times. J is TRBJ2-5 and V is TRBV4-1, with a weak D call TRBD1 (6 bases). V lost 1 base to trimming and J lost 4 bases, with 10 bases between them. Germline CDR1 is MGHRA and CDR2 is YSYEKL. The CDR3 has 14 residues. The CDR3 spells CASSQGGPGETQYF. CDR3 nucleotide sequence: TGCGCCAGCAGCCAAGGGGGGCCAGGAGAGACCCAGTACTTC.

The rearrangement joins TRBV7-9 to TRBJ2-2, with D tentatively TRBD1 (5 bases). V dropped 0 bases and J dropped 8 bases, with 16 bases sitting between them. The CDR3 sequence is 16 residues long. In germline, CDR1 is SEHNR, CDR2 FQNEAQ (reference sequence). In nucleotides, the CDR3 is TGTGCCAGCAGCTTAGCAAGAACTGACCGGACAGGGGAGCTGTTTTTT. Its protein is CASSLARTDRTGELFF.